These 13 T cell receptor beta chains came from one sample sequenced in a study of cytomegalovirus exposure and HLA in healthy donors. 60 Vbeta and 13 Jbeta primers were used in PCR. The data were produced by immunoSEQ multiplex PCR, yet TCRdb's version contains in-frame clones alone and is incomplete. The sample shows roughly 130,000 clones, about 80% of them seen only once. The sample taken for sequencing was PBMCs. The origin of the receptors is a man aged 25 to 40 in good health and CMV-seronegative.

This chain links TRBV19 with TRBJ1-1; a weak D match, TRBD1 (5 bases). CDR3 length equals 15 residues. CDR1 is LNHDA, CDR2 SQIVND, per germline (reference sequence). V lost 6 bases to trimming and J lost 6 bases, with 20 bases between them. Here the CDR3 reads CASSPYAGGGSEAFF. The CDR3 bases are TGTGCCAGTAGCCCCTACGCGGGGGGAGGATCTGAAGCTTTCTTT.

The chain couples TRBV30 to TRBJ1-1; D ambiguous. The CDR3 is 13 residues long. The germline V gene has CDR1 GTSNPN and CDR2 SVGIG (reference sequence). V was trimmed by 5 bases and J by 3 bases, leaving 13 bases between them. CDR3 DNA sequence: TGTGCCTGGGGTTATATAGAGGACACTGAAGCTTTCTTT. Translating it yields CAWGYIEDTEAFF.

The chain couples TRBV7-8 to TRBJ1-1; D might be TRBD1 (6 bases). The CDR3 loop spans 17 amino acids. CDR1 is SGHVS, CDR2 FQNEAQ, per germline. V lost 5 bases and J lost 0, with 19 bases in between. The CDR3 region is CASSPRTALIMNTEAFF. CDR3 coding DNA: TGTGCCAGCAGCCCGCGGACAGCCCTTATAATGAACACTGAAGCTTTCTTT.

The CDR3 bases are TGTGCCATCAGTGAGCCCGACAGGGGGATCGAGCAGTACTTC. Its translation is CAISEPDRGIEQYF. The rearrangement uses TRBV10-3 and TRBJ2-7, with 9 bases matching TRBD1. Trimming at V came to 2 bases and at J to 6 bases, leaving 5 bases not matched to a gene. In germline, CDR1 is ENHRY, CDR2 SYGVKD. CDR3 size: 14 residues.

This chain links TRBV27 with TRBJ2-3, with 8 positions matching TRBD2. The CDR3 loop spans 17 amino acids. Trimming at V came to 4 bases and at J to 5 bases, leaving 14 bases not matched to a gene. Per germline, CDR1 MNHEY and CDR2 SMNVEV (reference sequence). Written as DNA, the CDR3 is TGTGCCAGCAGTTCCTCCAGGGGACTAGGTCTTCAAGATACGCAGTATTTT. Translated: CASSSSRGLGLQDTQYF.

The V call is TRBV9, the J call TRBJ1-6; TRBD1 is a possible D gene (6 bases). Trimming stripped 4 bases from V and 0 bases from J, with 17 bases between. Germline CDR1 and CDR2: SGDLS and YYNGEE. The CDR3 is 18 residues long. CDR3 sequence: CASSLGQPESSYNSPLHF. Here the CDR3 DNA reads TGTGCCAGCAGCCTCGGACAGCCGGAAAGCTCCTATAATTCACCCCTCCACTTT.

This chain connects TRBV7-2 to TRBJ2-3, with D perhaps matching TRBD2 (7 bases). The CDR3 totals 15 residues. CDR1 and CDR2 (germline): SGHTA, FQGNSA. Trimming removed 2 bases from V and 4 bases from J, with 13 bases in between. CDR3: CASSLFGRGADTQYF. As DNA, the CDR3 is TGTGCCAGCAGCTTATTTGGGAGGGGGGCAGATACGCAGTATTTT.

The chain links TRBV28 to TRBJ1-5; 8 bases are a match to TRBD1. The CDR3 covers 14 residues. V trimming: 6 bases; J trimming: 6 bases; junction bases outside the gene matches: 7. Germline-derived CDR1 and CDR2 are MDHEN and SYDVKM. CDR3 in DNA: TGTGCCAGCAGACCGACAGGGGACGGTCAGCCCCAGCATTTT. Residues: CASRPTGDGQPQHF.

The count of this clone is one. The V and J genes are TRBV11-2 and TRBJ2-7, with D possibly matching TRBD1 (6 bases). CDR1 SGHAT and CDR2 FQNNGV come from the germline V gene. Trimming cost V 5 bases and J 5 bases, with 16 bases left between them. CDR3 length: 14 residues. The CDR3 spells CASSPIQGIHEQYF. The CDR3 nucleotides read TGTGCCAGCAGCCCTATACAGGGAATCCACGAGCAGTACTTC.

The chain has TRBV6-5 and TRBJ1-1; perhaps TRBD1 as D (6 bases). This CDR3 has 14 residues. V dropped 2 bases and J dropped 5 bases, with 12 bases sitting between them. Germline-derived CDR1 and CDR2 are MNHEY and SVGAGI. CDR3 sequence (DNA): TGTGCCAGCAGTTACGCAGGGGAAGGGACTGAAGCTTTCTTT. Translation gives CASSYAGEGTEAFF.

A remark on this clone: This sample also contains other DNA sequences that code for the same CDR3. This chain uses TRBV6-1 with TRBJ2-1; perhaps TRBD1 as D (5 bases). Germline loops: CDR1 MNHNS, CDR2 SASEGT. Between the trimmed V and J ends, which lost 7 bases and 3 bases, there was a span of 7 bases. The CDR3 has 12 residues. The CDR3 loop is CASNQGYNEQFF. In nucleotides, the CDR3 is TGTGCCAGCAACCAGGGCTACAATGAGCAGTTCTTC.

The chain has TRBV30 and TRBJ1-1, with D unresolved. CDR1 GTSNPN and CDR2 SVGIG come from the germline V gene (reference sequence). The CDR3 length is 11 residues. Trimming removed 0 bases from V and 7 bases from J, with 6 bases in between. The CDR3 DNA is TGTGCCTGGAGTGTACGCAGTGAAGCTTTCTTT. It specifies CAWSVRSEAFF.

V gene TRBV7-9 combines with J gene TRBJ2-3, with D perhaps matching TRBD2 (7 bases). The germline V gene has CDR1 SEHNR and CDR2 FQNEAQ (reference sequence). The CDR3 consists of 16 residues. V dropped 7 bases and J dropped 0 bases, with 17 bases sitting between them. The CDR3: CASTVWGGLSTDTQYF. In nucleotides, the CDR3 is TGTGCCAGCACCGTATGGGGGGGCTTGAGCACAGATACGCAGTATTTT.